Below are 7 T cell receptor beta chains sequenced from a single sample in a study of cytomegalovirus exposure and HLA in healthy donors. Amplification used 60 Vbeta primers and 13 Jbeta primers. Using immunoSEQ multiplex PCR, the repertoire was profiled, and TCRdb retains in-frame clones only, with some absent. Among about 120,000 clones listed, 74% were seen once. Sample: PBMCs. The receptors were sampled from a human donor in good health.

This clone was observed a handful of times. The chain links TRBV2 to TRBJ1-2; D is ambiguous. The V gene lost 8 bases and the J gene lost 0 bases, with 7 bases spanning the gap. The CDR3 covers 12 residues. Germline V CDR1 and CDR2: SNHLY, FYNNEI. This CDR3 is CASGLANYGYTF. CDR3 coding DNA: TGTGCCAGCGGCTTGGCTAACTATGGCTACACCTTC.

The chain links TRBV6-1 to TRBJ2-5; D might be TRBD2 (5 bases). V was trimmed by 3 bases and J by 11 bases, leaving 16 bases between them. Germline values: CDR1 MNHNS, CDR2 SASEGT. This CDR3 has 13 residues. The CDR3 reads CASSDASHGEQYF. CDR3 nucleotide sequence: TGTGCCAGCAGTGACGCTTCCCACGGGGAGCAGTACTTC.

This chain joins TRBV7-2 and TRBJ2-2, with 10 bases fitting TRBD1. The CDR3 totals 18 residues. With 1 base clipped from V and 6 bases from J, the junction kept 11 bases outside the gene matches. CDR1 and CDR2 from the germline V gene are SGHTA and FQGNSA. The CDR3 sequence is CASSLVTLGQGMAGELFF. CDR3 in DNA: TGTGCCAGCAGCTTAGTGACTTTGGGACAGGGGATGGCCGGGGAGCTGTTTTTT.

Regarding this clone: The same CDR3 also results from other DNA sequences found in this sample. The gene calls are TRBV19 and TRBJ2-7, with a weak D call TRBD2 (6 bases). This CDR3 has 12 amino acids. V lost 3 bases, J lost 3 bases, and 6 bases lay in between. CDR1 LNHDA and CDR2 SQIVND come from the germline V gene (reference sequence). CDR3 nucleotide sequence: TGTGCCAGTAGTATCGGGGGCTACGAGCAGTACTTC. Its translation is CASSIGGYEQYF. The whole variable domain, remainder taken from reference TRBV19 and TRBJ2-7, is DGGITQSPKYLFRKEGQNVTLSCEQNLNHDAMYWYRQDPGQGLRLIYYSQIVNDFQKGDIAEGYSVSREKKESFPLTVTSAQKNPTAFYLCASSIGGYEQYFGPGTRLTVT.

The chain is built from TRBV19 and TRBJ1-1; no clear D gene. The CDR3 sequence is 13 residues long. Trimming took off 1 base at V and 7 bases at J, with 10 bases between the two ends. Germline CDR1 and CDR2: LNHDA and SQIVND (reference sequence). The CDR3 here is CASSIAFYSEAFF. CDR3 in DNA: TGTGCCAGTAGTATAGCCTTCTACAGTGAAGCTTTCTTT.

V and J are TRBV11-3 and TRBJ2-3; 9 bases match TRBD1. CDR3 size: 15 residues. The trim removed 5 bases at V and 6 bases at J, leaving 9 bases unmatched. Per the germline V gene, CDR1 is SGHNT and CDR2 is YENEEA. CDR3 residues: CASSHRQGVMDTQYF. The CDR3 DNA follows: TGTGCCAGCAGCCACAGACAGGGGGTTATGGATACGCAGTATTTT. The full variable domain, rest sourced from reference TRBV11-3 and TRBJ2-3, is EAGVVQSPRYKIIEKKQPVAFWCNPISGHNTLYWYLQNLGQGPELLIRYENEEAVDDSQLPKDRFSAERLKGVDSTLKIQPAELGDSAVYLCASSHRQGVMDTQYFGPGTRLTVL.

The J gene is TRBJ1-1, the V gene TRBV6-1; D gene uncertain. CDR3 length: 13 residues. In germline, CDR1 is MNHNS, CDR2 SASEGT. V lost 0 bases to trimming and J lost 1 base, with 3 bases between them. CDR3 in DNA: TGTGCCAGCAGTGAAGCGAGGAACACTGAAGCTTTCTTT. It translates to CASSEARNTEAFF.